This T cell receptor (beta chain) was captured by sequencing in a study of PD-L1 blockade in urothelial cancer. Study at large: Atezolizumab therapy began for patients in about 2014, dosed at 1,200 mg intravenously every 3 weeks.

The time point is: pretreatment peripheral blood. Each patient gave between 1 and 8 samples, pretreatment and on-treatment. V lost 0 bases to trimming and J lost 7 bases, with 7 bases between them. The length of the CDR3 is 13 residues. From germline, CDR1 is LGHNA and CDR2 YSLEER. TCRdb's copy holds only in-frame clones and misses some; the assay was immunoSEQ multiplex PCR. The sample consists of about 53,000 clones, roughly nine tenths of them appearing once. The clonotype comes from a woman between 55 and 75 years old with urothelial cancer. Source: PBMCs, taken around atezolizumab (anti-PD-L1) treatment. The chain is built from TRBV4-3 and TRBJ1-5; D unresolved. In nucleotides, the CDR3 is TGCGCCAGCAGCCAAGATATCGGGCAGCCCCAGCATTTT. Amino acids: CASSQDIGQPQHF.